Detailed here is one T cell receptor beta chain. Its antigen remains unknown. The second PCR ran about 6 to 12 cycles with a sample-barcoded 5' primer and J-beta primers. TCRdb used MiXCR to reprocess the 5' RACE reads, holding one entry per CDR3 protein. Here the sample spans about 1.4 million distinct CDR3 sequences, approximately 60% being singletons. With each sample, at least 5.5 micrograms of total RNA were extracted. The data were obtained in a study of blood T cells in healthy people across ages. Broader study findings: There were more naive CD4+ cells and higher diversity in long-lived donors than in aged donors. Older age coincided with a roughly linear decline in TCR beta diversity per million T cells.

This CDR3 region has 14 residues. Trimming took 7 bases from V and 5 from J, leaving 20 bases between them. Per the germline V gene, CDR1 is SQVTM and CDR2 is ANQGSEA. The sequenced sample was blood. The chain links TRBV29-1 to TRBJ1-1, with D perhaps TRBD1 (6 bases). This sequence originates from a man between 18 and 29 years old in good health. Here the CDR3 DNA reads TGCAGCGGAACTCAACGGGACAAGCTGACTGAAGCTTTCTTT. Translated, it gives CSGTQRDKLTEAFF.